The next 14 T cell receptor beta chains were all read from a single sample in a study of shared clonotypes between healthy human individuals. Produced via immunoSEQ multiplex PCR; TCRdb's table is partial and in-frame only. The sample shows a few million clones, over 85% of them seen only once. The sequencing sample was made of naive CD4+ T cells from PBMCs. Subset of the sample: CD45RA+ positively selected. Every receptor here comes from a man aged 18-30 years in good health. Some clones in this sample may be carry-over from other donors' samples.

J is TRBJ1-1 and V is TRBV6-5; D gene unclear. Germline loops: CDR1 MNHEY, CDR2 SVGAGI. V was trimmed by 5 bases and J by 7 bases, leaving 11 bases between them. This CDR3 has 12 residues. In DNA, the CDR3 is TGTGCCAGCAGTAAGATAGGAGGTGAAGCTTTCTTT. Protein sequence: CASSKIGGEAFF.

In DNA form, the CDR3 reads TGCGCCAGCAGCCCCACCCCAGACAGGGGGCCTTTAGGCACTGAAGCTTTCTTT. Its translation: CASSPTPDRGPLGTEAFF. The chain couples TRBV4-1 to TRBJ1-1; 10 bases are shared with TRBD1. From germline, CDR1 is MGHRA and CDR2 YSYEKL. Trimming at V came to 4 bases and at J to 4 bases, leaving 15 bases not matched to a gene. CDR3 length: 18 amino acids.

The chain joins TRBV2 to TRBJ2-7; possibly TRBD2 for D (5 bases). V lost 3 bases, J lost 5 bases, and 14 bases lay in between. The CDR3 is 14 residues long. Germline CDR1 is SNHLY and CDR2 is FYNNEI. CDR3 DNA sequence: TGTGCCAGCAGTGATCCCCGGGAACCCAACGAGCAGTACTTC. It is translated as CASSDPREPNEQYF.

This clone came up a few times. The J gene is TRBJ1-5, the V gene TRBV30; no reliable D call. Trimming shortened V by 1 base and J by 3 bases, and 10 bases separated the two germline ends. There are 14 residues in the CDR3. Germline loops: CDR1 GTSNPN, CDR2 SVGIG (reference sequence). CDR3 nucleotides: TGTGCCTGGAGTGACACACAAAACAATCAGCCCCAGCATTTT. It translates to CAWSDTQNNQPQHF. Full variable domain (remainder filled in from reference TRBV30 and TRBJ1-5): SQTIHQWPATLVQPVGSPLSLECTVEGTSNPNLYWYRQAAGRGLQLLFYSVGIGQISSEVPQNLSASRPQDRQFILSSKKLLLSDSGFYLCAWSDTQNNQPQHFGDGTRLSIL.

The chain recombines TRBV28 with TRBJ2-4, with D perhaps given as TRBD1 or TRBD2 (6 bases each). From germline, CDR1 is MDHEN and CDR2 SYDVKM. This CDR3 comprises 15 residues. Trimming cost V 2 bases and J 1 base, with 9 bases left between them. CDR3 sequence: CASSLPGAAKNIQYF. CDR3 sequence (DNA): TGTGCCAGCAGTTTACCGGGGGCGGCCAAAAACATTCAGTACTTC.

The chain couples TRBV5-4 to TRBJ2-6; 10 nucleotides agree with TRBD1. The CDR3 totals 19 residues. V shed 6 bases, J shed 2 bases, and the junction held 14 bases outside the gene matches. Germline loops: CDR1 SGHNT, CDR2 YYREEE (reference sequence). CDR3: CASTRTGGNQGAGANVLTF. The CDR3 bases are TGTGCCAGCACCCGGACAGGGGGAAATCAGGGGGCTGGGGCCAACGTCCTGACTTTC.

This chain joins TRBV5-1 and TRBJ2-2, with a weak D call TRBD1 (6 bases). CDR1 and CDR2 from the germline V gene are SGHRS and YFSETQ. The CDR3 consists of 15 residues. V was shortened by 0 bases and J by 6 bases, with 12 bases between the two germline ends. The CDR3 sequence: CASSLATGGAGELFF. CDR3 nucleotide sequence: TGCGCCAGCAGCTTGGCTACTGGGGGCGCCGGGGAGCTGTTTTTT.

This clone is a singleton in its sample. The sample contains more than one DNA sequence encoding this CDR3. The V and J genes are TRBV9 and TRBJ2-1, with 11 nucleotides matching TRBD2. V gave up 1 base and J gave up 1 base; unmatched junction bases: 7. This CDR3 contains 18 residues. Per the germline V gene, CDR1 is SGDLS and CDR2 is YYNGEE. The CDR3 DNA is TGTGCCAGCAGCGTAACTCCCGGGACTAGCGGTTCCTACAATGAGCAGTTCTTC. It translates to CASSVTPGTSGSYNEQFF.

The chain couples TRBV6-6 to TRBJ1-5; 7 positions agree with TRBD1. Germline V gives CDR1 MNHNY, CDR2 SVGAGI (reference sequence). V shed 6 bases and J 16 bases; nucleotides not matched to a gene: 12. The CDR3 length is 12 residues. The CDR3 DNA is TGTGCCAGCAGCACGACCAGGGGGGAACTACATTTT. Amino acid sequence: CASSTTRGELHF.

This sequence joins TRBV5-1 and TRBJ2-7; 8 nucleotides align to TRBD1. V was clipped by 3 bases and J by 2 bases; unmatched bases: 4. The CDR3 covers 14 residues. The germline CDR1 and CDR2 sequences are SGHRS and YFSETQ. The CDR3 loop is CASSSGQVPYEQYF. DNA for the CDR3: TGCGCCAGCAGCTCGGGACAGGTCCCCTACGAGCAGTACTTC.

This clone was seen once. CDR3 region: CASSIRLTSTDTQYF. The CDR3 DNA reads as TGTGCCAGTAGTATAAGACTTACAAGCACAGATACGCAGTATTTT. The chain links TRBV19 to TRBJ2-3; D ambiguous. V was clipped by 2 bases and J by 0 bases, with 9 bases between them. This CDR3 region has 15 residues. The germline gives CDR1 LNHDA, CDR2 SQIVND (reference sequence).

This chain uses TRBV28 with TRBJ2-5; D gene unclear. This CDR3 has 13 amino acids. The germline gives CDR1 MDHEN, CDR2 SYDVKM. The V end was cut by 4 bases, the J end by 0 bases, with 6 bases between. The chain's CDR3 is CASSSEYQETQYF. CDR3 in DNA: TGTGCCAGCAGTTCAGAGTACCAAGAGACCCAGTACTTC.

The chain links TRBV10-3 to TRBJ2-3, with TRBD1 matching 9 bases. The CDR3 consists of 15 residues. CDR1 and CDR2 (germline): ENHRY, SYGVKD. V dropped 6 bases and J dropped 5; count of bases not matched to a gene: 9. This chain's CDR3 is CAISPGQGSGDTQYF. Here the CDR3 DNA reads TGTGCCATCAGCCCGGGACAGGGTTCTGGAGATACGCAGTATTTT.

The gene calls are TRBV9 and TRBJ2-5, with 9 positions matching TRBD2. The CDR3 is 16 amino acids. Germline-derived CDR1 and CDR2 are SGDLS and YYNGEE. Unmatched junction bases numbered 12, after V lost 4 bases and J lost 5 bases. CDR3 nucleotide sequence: TGTGCCAGCAGCCCTAGGCCAGCGGGAGGCCGGGAGACCCAGTACTTC. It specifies CASSPRPAGGRETQYF.